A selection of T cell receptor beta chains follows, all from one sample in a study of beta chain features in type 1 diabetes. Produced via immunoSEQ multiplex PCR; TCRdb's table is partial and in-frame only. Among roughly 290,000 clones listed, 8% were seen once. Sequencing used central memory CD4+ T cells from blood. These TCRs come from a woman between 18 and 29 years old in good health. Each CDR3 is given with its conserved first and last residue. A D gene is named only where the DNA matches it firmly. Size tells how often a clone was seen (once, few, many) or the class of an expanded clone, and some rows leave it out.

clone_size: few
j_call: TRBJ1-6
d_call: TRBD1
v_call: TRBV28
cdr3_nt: TGTGCCAGCAGTCCCTCCCGTGGGACAGGTTCACCCCTCCACTTT
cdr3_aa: CASSPSRGTGSPLHF

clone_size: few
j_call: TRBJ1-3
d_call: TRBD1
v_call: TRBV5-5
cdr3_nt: TGTGCCAGCAGCTCCTACCGGGACAGGGGAACTGGAAACACCATATATTTT
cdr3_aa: CASSSYRDRGTGNTIYF

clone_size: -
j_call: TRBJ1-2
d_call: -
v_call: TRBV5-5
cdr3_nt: TGTGCCGTGCTGATAACTGACAGCCTCTATGGCTACACCTTC
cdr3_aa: CAVLITDSLYGYTF

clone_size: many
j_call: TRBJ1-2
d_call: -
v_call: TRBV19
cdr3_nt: TGTGCCAGTAGTCCGGCAGGCTACAACTATGGCTACACCTTC
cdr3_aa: CASSPAGYNYGYTF

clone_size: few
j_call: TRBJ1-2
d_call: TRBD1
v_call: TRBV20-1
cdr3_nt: TGCAGTGCTAGAGCAGGGGGTGGCTACACCTTC
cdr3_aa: CSARAGGGYTF

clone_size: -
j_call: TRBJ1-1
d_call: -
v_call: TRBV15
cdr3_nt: TGTGCCACCAGCGGAGAGGGGTTTGGGACTGAAGCTTTCTTT
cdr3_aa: CATSGEGFGTEAFF

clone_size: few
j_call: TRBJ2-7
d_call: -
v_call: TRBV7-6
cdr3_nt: TGTGCCAGCAGCTTACAACCCGGCAACTCCTACGAGCAGTACTTC
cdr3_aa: CASSLQPGNSYEQYF

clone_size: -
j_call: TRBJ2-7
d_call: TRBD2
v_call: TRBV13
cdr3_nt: TGTGCCAGCAGCGTTGGGAGGGTGAGGGATGGGTACGAGCAGTACTTC
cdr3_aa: CASSVGRVRDGYEQYF

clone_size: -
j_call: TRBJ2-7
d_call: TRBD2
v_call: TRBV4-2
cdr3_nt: TGTGCCAGCCGATCAGCCAAGGTGCTAGCGGTTAATAAGGGCTACTACGAGCAGTACTTC
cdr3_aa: CASRSAKVLAVNKGYYEQYF

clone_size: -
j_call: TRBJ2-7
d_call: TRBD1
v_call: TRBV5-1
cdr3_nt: TGCGCCAGCAGCTTGGGACAGGGACGTGAGCAGTACTTC
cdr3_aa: CASSLGQGREQYF

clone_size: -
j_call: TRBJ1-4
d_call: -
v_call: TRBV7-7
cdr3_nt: TGTGCCAGCAGCCACAAACAGGGAAATGAAAAACTGTTTTTT
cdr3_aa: CASSHKQGNEKLFF

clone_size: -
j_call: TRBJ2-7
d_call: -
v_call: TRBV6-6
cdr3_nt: TGTGCCAGCAGTTACTCGCTAGCGTCTGAGCAGTACTTC
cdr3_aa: CASSYSLASEQYF

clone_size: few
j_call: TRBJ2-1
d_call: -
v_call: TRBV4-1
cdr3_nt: TGCGCCAGCAGCCAGATCGCAGGCAATGAGCAGTTCTTC
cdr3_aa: CASSQIAGNEQFF

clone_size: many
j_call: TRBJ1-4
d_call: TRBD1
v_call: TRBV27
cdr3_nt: TGTGCCAGCAGTTCCCGAAACAGGGGAACTAATGAAAAACTGTTTTTT
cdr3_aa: CASSSRNRGTNEKLFF

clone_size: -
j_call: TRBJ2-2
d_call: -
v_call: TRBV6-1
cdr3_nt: TGTGCCAGCAGTGAAAGGGGGGGACGGGGCACCGGGGAGCTGTTTTTT
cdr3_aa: CASSERGGRGTGELFF

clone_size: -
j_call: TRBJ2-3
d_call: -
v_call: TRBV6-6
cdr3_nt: TGTGCCAGCAAAGGCAACAGGGACACAGATACGCAGTATTTT
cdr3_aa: CASKGNRDTDTQYF

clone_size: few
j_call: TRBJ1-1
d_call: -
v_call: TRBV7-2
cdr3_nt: TGTGCCAGCAGCTTCTACGGGGCTAACACTGAAGCTTTCTTT
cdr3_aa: CASSFYGANTEAFF

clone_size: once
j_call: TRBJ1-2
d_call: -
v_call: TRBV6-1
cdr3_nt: TGTGCCAGCAGTGACCCCAGGGGCGCTTGGGGCTACACCTTC
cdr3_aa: CASSDPRGAWGYTF

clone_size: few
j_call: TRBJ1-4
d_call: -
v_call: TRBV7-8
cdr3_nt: TGTGCCAGCAGCACGACACCGACTAATGAAAAACTGTTTTTT
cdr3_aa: CASSTTPTNEKLFF

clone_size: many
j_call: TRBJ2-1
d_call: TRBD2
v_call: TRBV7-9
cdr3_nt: TGTGCCAGCAGCTCCCGACTAGCGGGGGACATCGGCAATGAGCAGTTCTTC
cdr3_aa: CASSSRLAGDIGNEQFF